This note documents a single T cell receptor (beta chain) sequence. Antigen unknown. This sample is part of a study of cytomegalovirus exposure and HLA in healthy donors. Whole-study context: The 120 million or so unique TCR beta sequences, from 150 million to 200 million T cells, were found by an earlier analysis. Study-level points and caveats: Data from an earlier analysis indicated that most TCR beta V segments were productive either about 87% or about 30% of the time.

CDR3 size: 16 residues. Per germline, CDR1 GTSNPN and CDR2 SVGIG (reference sequence). With 3 bases removed from V and 0 bases from J, the gap between germline ends came to 15 bases. The PCR employed 60 Vbeta primers together with 13 Jbeta primers. The protocol was immunoSEQ multiplex PCR, while the TCRdb copy is restricted to in-frame clones and leaves out a portion. The sample has about 100,000 clones, 60% to 80% seen once; the top ten hold about 3.8%. Sequencing was performed on PBMCs. The chain has TRBV30 and TRBJ1-5; a weak D match, TRBD1 (6 bases). The TCR sequence derives from a woman aged 40 to 50 in good health and CMV-seronegative. The CDR3 sequence is CAWRGEQGISNQPQHF. CDR3 DNA: TGTGCCTGGAGGGGAGAACAGGGTATTAGCAATCAGCCCCAGCATTTT.